The 9 T cell receptor beta chains given below trace back to one sample, sequenced in a study of T cells after yellow fever vaccination. TCRdb re-analysed the 5' RACE reads in MiXCR, keeping a single row per CDR3 protein. Counted here are around 230,000 distinct CDR3 sequences, 6.7% occurring once; the ten biggest clones make up around 1%. This specimen consisted of CD4+ T cells sorted from PBMCs, obtained on the day of the yellow fever booster vaccination. The source of these receptors is a man aged 25-40 years who received the YFV17D yellow fever vaccine.

This clonotype was observed at least ten times. This chain connects TRBV12-3 or TRBV12-4 to TRBJ2-7; D is possibly TRBD1 (6 bases). V was pared by 6 bases and J by 3 bases, with 15 bases between. The CDR3 runs 14 residues. DNA of the CDR3: TGTGCCAGCAGCCTCCGGGACACCGACTACGAGCAGTACTTC. It codes for CASSLRDTDYEQYF.

The rearrangement uses TRBV20-1 and TRBJ1-1; D is ambiguous. Germline assignment: CDR1 DFQATT and CDR2 SNEGSKA (reference sequence). Between the trimmed V and J ends, which lost 0 bases and 4 bases, there was a span of 12 bases. The CDR3 totals 14 residues. The CDR3 region is CSARDPGGSTEAFF. The CDR3 coding sequence is TGCAGTGCTAGAGATCCTGGAGGGAGCACTGAAGCTTTCTTT.

Many counts were recorded for this clonotype. J is TRBJ2-7 and V is TRBV6-5; 8 bases are a match to TRBD2. This CDR3 comprises 14 residues. V dropped 6 bases and J dropped 2; count of bases not matched to a gene: 6. Germline values: CDR1 MNHEY, CDR2 SVGAGI. CDR3 sequence: CASRILAGPYEQYF. In DNA, the CDR3 is TGTGCCAGCAGGATCTTAGCGGGACCCTACGAGCAGTACTTC.

This clonotype was detected only a few times. This chain joins TRBV5-1 and TRBJ2-7; maybe TRBD1 (7 bases). The V end was cut by 5 bases, the J end by 4 bases, with 16 bases between. The CDR3 extends over 14 amino acids. Germline V gives CDR1 SGHRS, CDR2 YFSETQ. CDR3: CASREGQIHYEQYF. For the CDR3, the DNA is TGCGCCAGCAGGGAGGGACAGATCCATTACGAGCAGTACTTC.

This clonotype has a count of ten or more. The rearrangement joins TRBV7-2 to TRBJ2-7; D not certain. From germline, CDR1 is SGHTA and CDR2 FQGNSA. Trimming removed 1 base at V and 0 bases at J, with 7 bases between. The CDR3 spans 14 residues. The CDR3: CASSLVGSSYEQYF. The CDR3 region has the DNA TGTGCCAGCAGCTTAGTAGGAAGCTCCTACGAGCAGTACTTC.

The table lists this clonotype with a few counts. CDR3 nucleotide sequence: TGTGCCATCAAATCCGGGAGCTCTGGGGCCAACGTCCTGACTTTC. Protein: CAIKSGSSGANVLTF. The V and J genes are TRBV10-3 and TRBJ2-6, with D tentatively TRBD2 (6 bases). V lost 7 bases, J lost 0 bases, and 10 bases lay in between. CDR3 length equals 15 residues. Germline V gives CDR1 ENHRY, CDR2 SYGVKD.

This chain uses TRBV19 with TRBJ1-4; no clear D gene. Germline V gene data show CDR1 as LNHDA and CDR2 as SQIVND (reference sequence). The CDR3 is made up of 11 amino acids. The V gene lost 3 bases and the J gene lost 8 bases, with 4 bases spanning the gap. The CDR3 protein is CASSIGEKLFF. CDR3 DNA: TGTGCCAGTAGTATTGGAGAAAAACTGTTTTTT.

This clonotype was seen many times. V and J are TRBV6-5 and TRBJ1-1; no definite D call. The CDR3 runs 13 residues. Germline assignment: CDR1 MNHEY and CDR2 SVGAGI. The V and J ends lost 2 bases and 1 base respectively, with 5 bases between them. The CDR3 loop is CASSYRGNTEAFF. CDR3 DNA: TGTGCCAGCAGTTACCGGGGGAACACTGAAGCTTTCTTT.

In its sample, this clonotype was seen a few times. This chain connects TRBV7-2 to TRBJ2-3; D not resolved. V lost 5 bases and J lost 2, with 20 bases in between. The CDR3 is 17 amino acids. Germline-derived CDR1 and CDR2 are SGHTA and FQGNSA. CDR3 residues: CASSPGYGQGNTDTQYF. For the CDR3, the DNA is TGTGCCAGCAGCCCAGGATATGGCCAAGGGAACACAGATACGCAGTATTTT.